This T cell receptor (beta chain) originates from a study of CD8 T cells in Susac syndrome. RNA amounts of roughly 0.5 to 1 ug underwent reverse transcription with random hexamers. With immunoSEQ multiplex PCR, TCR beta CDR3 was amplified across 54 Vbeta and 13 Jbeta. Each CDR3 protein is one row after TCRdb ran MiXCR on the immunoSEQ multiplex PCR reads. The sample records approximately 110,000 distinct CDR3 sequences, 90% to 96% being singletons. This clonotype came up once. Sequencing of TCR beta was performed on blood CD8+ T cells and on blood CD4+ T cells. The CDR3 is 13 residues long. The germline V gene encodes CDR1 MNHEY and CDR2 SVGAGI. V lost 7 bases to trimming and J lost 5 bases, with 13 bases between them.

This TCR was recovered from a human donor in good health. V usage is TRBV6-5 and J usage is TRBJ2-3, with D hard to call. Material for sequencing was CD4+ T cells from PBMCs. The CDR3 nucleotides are TGTGCCAGCACGGGCGGTTACGGAGATACGCAGTATTTT. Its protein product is CASTGGYGDTQYF.